Below, 14 T cell receptor beta chains from the same sample are listed, as sequenced in a study of blood T cell repertoires in COVID-19. Only in-frame clones appear in the TCRdb table, and some are missing; sequencing was by immunoSEQ multiplex PCR. The table has about 520,000 clones, approximately 85% seen once. The specimen was peripheral blood. All receptors derive from a human donor in a cohort sampled during active COVID-19.

In this sample, this clone turned up a few times. The rearrangement uses TRBV28 and TRBJ1-5; perhaps TRBD1 as D (5 bases). CDR3 length: 13 residues. Trimming stripped 11 bases from V and 4 bases from J, with 15 bases between. Per germline, CDR1 MDHEN and CDR2 SYDVKM. The CDR3 nucleotides read TGTGCCGGGGGACTGAATTCAAATCAGCCCCAGCATTTT. This sequence encodes CAGGLNSNQPQHF.

The V call is TRBV3-1 (or the pseudogene TRBV3-2), the J call TRBJ2-5, with a possible D match to TRBD1 (5 bases). The CDR3 spans 17 residues. V was cut by 1 base and J by 4 bases, with 19 bases left in between. In germline, CDR1 is LGHDT, CDR2 YNNKEL (reference sequence). The DNA for the CDR3 is TGTGCCAGCAGCCAAGGGCCAGGGTCCCCTCGTGGAGAGACCCAGTACTTC. Protein sequence: CASSQGPGSPRGETQYF.

The V call is TRBV7-2, the J call TRBJ2-7; 10 nucleotides line up with TRBD1. The junction had 7 bases not matched to a gene; V was cut back by 5 bases and J by 3 bases. CDR3 length: 15 residues. Looked up from germline, CDR1 is SGHTA and CDR2 is FQGNSA. The CDR3 coding sequence is TGTGCCAGCAGCATATGGGACAGGGGAAACTACGAGCAGTACTTC. Translating it yields CASSIWDRGNYEQYF.

V is TRBV5-1 and J is TRBJ2-2; D uncertain. The CDR3 extends over 14 amino acids. From germline, CDR1 is SGHRS and CDR2 YFSETQ. V was shortened by 1 base and J by 6 bases, with 10 bases between the two germline ends. The CDR3 here is CASSLMVEAGELFF. CDR3 sequence (DNA): TGCGCCAGCAGCTTGATGGTCGAGGCCGGGGAGCTGTTTTTT.

The chain employs TRBV15 and TRBJ2-3; D uncertain. Germline CDR1 LNHNV, CDR2 YYDKDF (reference sequence). Trimming shortened V by 4 bases and J by 0 bases, and 11 bases separated the two germline ends. The CDR3 is 15 residues long. The CDR3, as DNA: TGTGCCACCAGCACCCGTGGCCCCAGCACAGATACGCAGTATTTT. Its translation: CATSTRGPSTDTQYF.

The chain has TRBV10-3 and TRBJ1-1; D may be TRBD1 (5 bases). This CDR3 region has 12 residues. Germline CDR1 is ENHRY and CDR2 is SYGVKD. The V end lost 8 bases, the J end lost 1 base, and 8 bases lay between the germline ends. CDR3 in DNA: TGTGCCATCCGAACAGGGAACACTGAAGCTTTCTTT. Protein product: CAIRTGNTEAFF.

This chain uses TRBV2 with TRBJ1-1, with 9 bases lining up with TRBD1. The CDR3 is 14 residues long. V was pared by 6 bases and J by 6 bases, with 8 bases of the junction left unmatched. Germline lookup yields CDR1 SNHLY and CDR2 FYNNEI. The CDR3 loop reads CASRLTGGAAEAFF. The CDR3 bases are TGTGCCAGCAGATTAACAGGGGGCGCGGCTGAAGCTTTCTTT.

This clone has only one observation. The genes are TRBV19 and TRBJ1-2; 10 bases map to TRBD1. There are 17 residues in the CDR3. Looked up from germline, CDR1 is LNHDA and CDR2 is SQIVND (reference sequence). V dropped 7 bases and J dropped 4; count of bases not matched to a gene: 15. CDR3 loop: CASNLGQGGTQGYGYTF. The DNA for the CDR3 is TGTGCCAGTAACCTCGGACAGGGGGGGACTCAGGGCTATGGCTACACCTTC. Full variable domain (missing parts from reference TRBV19 and TRBJ1-2): DGGITQSPKYLFRKEGQNVTLSCEQNLNHDAMYWYRQDPGQGLRLIYYSQIVNDFQKGDIAEGYSVSREKKESFPLTVTSAQKNPTAFYLCASNLGQGGTQGYGYTFGSGTRLTVV.

This clone has more than one count but fewer than ten. The rearrangement joins TRBV11-2 to TRBJ2-7; D is undetermined. Germline CDR1 SGHAT, CDR2 FQNNGV. Between the trimmed V and J ends, which lost 5 bases and 0 bases, there was a span of 2 bases. The CDR3 sequence is 11 residues long. CDR3 amino acids: CASSRSYEQYF. In DNA, the CDR3 is TGTGCCAGCAGCCGCTCCTACGAGCAGTACTTC.

The chain is built from TRBV27 and TRBJ1-5; weak D call: TRBD1 (5 bases). Between the trimmed V and J ends, which lost 6 bases and 9 bases, there was a span of 18 bases. The germline V gene has CDR1 MNHEY and CDR2 SMNVEV (reference sequence). There are 14 residues in the CDR3. The CDR3 nucleotides are TGTGCCAGCAGCCAGGACGGCGGGGGTCCGCCCCAGCATTTT. Translated: CASSQDGGGPPQHF.

The chain uses TRBV7-3 and TRBJ1-2; TRBD1 is a possible D gene (6 bases). Germline V gene data show CDR1 as SGHTA and CDR2 as FQGTGA. The V and J ends lost 6 bases and 4 bases respectively, with 15 bases between them. The CDR3 totals 14 residues. In DNA, the CDR3 is TGTGCCAGCAGTCCCCAGGGGCACGGCTATGGCTACACCTTC. This sequence encodes CASSPQGHGYGYTF.

The chain is built from TRBV2 and TRBJ2-5; 15 bases line up with TRBD2. This CDR3 is built from 16 residues. Germline trimming cut 6 bases from V and 5 bases from J; bases unmatched to any gene: 7. Germline lookup yields CDR1 SNHLY and CDR2 FYNNEI. CDR3 protein: CASSGGLAGGPETQYF. In DNA, the CDR3 is TGTGCCAGCAGCGGCGGACTAGCGGGAGGGCCGGAGACCCAGTACTTC.

The genes are TRBV9 and TRBJ2-3; 11 nucleotides match TRBD2. The CDR3 is made up of 20 amino acids. CDR1 and CDR2 (germline): SGDLS, YYNGEE. Trimming at V came to 3 bases and at J to 4 bases, leaving 19 bases not matched to a gene. The CDR3 DNA is TGTGCCAGCAGCGCCGTGGGGCTAGCGGGGGGAAGGATCGAGGCAGATACGCAGTATTTT. Translated, it gives CASSAVGLAGGRIEADTQYF.

The chain has TRBV9 and TRBJ1-1; 8 nucleotides align to TRBD1. The CDR3 totals 17 residues. The junction had 11 bases not matched to a gene; V was cut back by 3 bases and J by 1 base. Germline values: CDR1 SGDLS, CDR2 YYNGEE. The DNA of the CDR3 is TGTGCCAGCAGCGCGACCACCTCCGGGACAGGGAACACTGAAGCTTTCTTT. Its protein is CASSATTSGTGNTEAFF.